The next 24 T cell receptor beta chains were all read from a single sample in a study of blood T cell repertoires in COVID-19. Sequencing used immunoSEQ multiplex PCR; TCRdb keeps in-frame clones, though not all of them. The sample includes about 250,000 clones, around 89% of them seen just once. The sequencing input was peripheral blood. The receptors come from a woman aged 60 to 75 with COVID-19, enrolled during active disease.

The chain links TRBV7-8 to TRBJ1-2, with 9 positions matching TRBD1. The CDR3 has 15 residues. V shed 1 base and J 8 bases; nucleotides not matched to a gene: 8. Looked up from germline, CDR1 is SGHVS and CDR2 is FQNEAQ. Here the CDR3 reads CASSLVGQGMSGYTF. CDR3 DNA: TGTGCCAGCAGCTTAGTCGGACAGGGGATGAGCGGCTACACCTTC. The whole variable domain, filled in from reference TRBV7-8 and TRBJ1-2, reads GAGVSQSPRYKVAKRGQDVALRCDPISGHVSLFWYQQALGQGPEFLTYFQNEAQLDKSGLPSDRFFAERPEGSVSTLKIQRTQQEDSAVYLCASSLVGQGMSGYTFGSGTRLTVV.

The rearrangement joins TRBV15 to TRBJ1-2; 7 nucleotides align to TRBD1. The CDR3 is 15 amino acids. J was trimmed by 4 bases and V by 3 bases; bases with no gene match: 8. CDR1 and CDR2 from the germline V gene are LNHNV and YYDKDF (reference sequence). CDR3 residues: CATSRIPGQSYGYTF. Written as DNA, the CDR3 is TGTGCCACCAGCAGGATACCGGGACAGAGCTATGGCTACACCTTC.

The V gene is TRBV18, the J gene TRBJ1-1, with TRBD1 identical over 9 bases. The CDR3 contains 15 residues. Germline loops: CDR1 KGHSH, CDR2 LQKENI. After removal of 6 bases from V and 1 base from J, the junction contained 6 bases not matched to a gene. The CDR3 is CASSWTGEGNTEAFF. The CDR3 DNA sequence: TGTGCCAGCTCGTGGACAGGGGAGGGGAACACTGAAGCTTTCTTT. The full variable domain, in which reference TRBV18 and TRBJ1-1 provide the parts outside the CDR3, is NAGVMQNPRHLVRRRGQEARLRCSPMKGHSHVYWYRQLPEEGLKFMVYLQKENIIDESGMPKERFSAEFPKEGPSILRIQQVVRGDSAAYFCASSWTGEGNTEAFFGQGTRLTVV.

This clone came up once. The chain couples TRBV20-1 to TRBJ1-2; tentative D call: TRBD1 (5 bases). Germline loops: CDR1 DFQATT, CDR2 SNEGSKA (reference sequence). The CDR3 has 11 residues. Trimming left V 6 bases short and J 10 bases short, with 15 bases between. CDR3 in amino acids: CSAARGGDYTF. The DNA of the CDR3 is TGCAGTGCGGCAAGGGGCGGAGACTACACCTTC.

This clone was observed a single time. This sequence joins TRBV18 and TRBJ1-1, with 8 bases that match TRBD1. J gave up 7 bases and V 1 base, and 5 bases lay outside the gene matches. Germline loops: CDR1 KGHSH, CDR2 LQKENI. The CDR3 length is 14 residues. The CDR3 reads CASSPQGQAREAFF. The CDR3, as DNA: TGTGCCAGCTCACCACAGGGACAGGCCCGTGAAGCTTTCTTT.

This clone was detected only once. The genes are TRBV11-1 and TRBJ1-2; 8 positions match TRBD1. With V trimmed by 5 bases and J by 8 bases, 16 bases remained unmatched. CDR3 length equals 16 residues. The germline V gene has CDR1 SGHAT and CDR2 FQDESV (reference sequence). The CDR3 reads CASSPSGSDRGEGYTF. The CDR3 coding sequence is TGTGCCAGCAGCCCTTCAGGATCCGACAGGGGTGAAGGCTACACCTTC.

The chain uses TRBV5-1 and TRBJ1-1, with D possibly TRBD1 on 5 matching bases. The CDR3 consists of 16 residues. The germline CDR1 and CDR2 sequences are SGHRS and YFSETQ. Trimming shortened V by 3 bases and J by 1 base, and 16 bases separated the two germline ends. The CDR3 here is CASSYRSAGPNTEAFF. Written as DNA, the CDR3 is TGCGCCAGCAGCTACCGGTCGGCAGGGCCGAACACTGAAGCTTTCTTT.

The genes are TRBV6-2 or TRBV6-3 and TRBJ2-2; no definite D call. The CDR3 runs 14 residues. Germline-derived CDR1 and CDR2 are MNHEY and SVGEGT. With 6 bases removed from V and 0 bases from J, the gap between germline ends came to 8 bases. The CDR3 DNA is TGTGCCAGCAGCCGGAGTACGAACACCGGGGAGCTGTTTTTT. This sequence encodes CASSRSTNTGELFF.

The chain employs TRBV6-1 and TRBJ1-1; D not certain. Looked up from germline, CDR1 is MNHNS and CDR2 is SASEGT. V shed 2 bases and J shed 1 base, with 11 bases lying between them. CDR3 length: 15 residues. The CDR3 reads CASSEQLSSNTEAFF. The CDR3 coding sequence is TGTGCCAGCAGTGAACAGTTATCATCGAACACTGAAGCTTTCTTT.

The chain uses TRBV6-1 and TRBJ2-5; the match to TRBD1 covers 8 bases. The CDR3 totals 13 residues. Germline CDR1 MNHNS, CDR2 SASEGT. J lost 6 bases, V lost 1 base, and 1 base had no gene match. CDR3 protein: CASSEGTGQTQYF. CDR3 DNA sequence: TGTGCCAGCAGTGAAGGGACAGGGCAGACCCAGTACTTC.

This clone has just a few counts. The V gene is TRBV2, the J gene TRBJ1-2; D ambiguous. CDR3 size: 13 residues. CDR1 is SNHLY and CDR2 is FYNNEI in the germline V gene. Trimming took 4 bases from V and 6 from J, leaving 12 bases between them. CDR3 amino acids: CASSVPVLDGYTF. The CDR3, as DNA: TGTGCCAGCAGTGTCCCAGTCCTGGATGGCTACACCTTC. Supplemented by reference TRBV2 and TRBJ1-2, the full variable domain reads EPEVTQTPSHQVTQMGQEVILRCVPISNHLYFYWYRQILGQKVEFLVSFYNNEISEKSEIFDDQFSVERPDGSNFTLKIRSTKLEDSAMYFCASSVPVLDGYTFGSGTRLTVV.

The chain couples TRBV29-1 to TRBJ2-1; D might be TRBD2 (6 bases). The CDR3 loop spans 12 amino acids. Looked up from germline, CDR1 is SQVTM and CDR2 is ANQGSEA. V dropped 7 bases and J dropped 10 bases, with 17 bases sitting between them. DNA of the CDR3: TGCAGCGCGCCTTGGAGGGGCAGGGAGCAGTTCTTC. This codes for CSAPWRGREQFF.

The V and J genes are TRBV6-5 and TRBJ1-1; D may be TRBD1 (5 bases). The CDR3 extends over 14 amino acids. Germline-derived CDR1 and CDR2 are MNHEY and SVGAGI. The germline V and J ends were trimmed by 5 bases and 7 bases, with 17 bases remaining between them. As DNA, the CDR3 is TGTGCCAGCAGTCTCCTCCGGGGGAATGGTGAAGCTTTCTTT. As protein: CASSLLRGNGEAFF.

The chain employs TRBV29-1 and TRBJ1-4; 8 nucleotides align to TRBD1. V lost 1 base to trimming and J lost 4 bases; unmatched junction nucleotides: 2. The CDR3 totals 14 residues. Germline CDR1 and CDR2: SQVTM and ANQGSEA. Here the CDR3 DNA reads TGCAGCGTTGAAGGGGGACAGGATAATGAAAAACTGTTTTTT. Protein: CSVEGGQDNEKLFF.

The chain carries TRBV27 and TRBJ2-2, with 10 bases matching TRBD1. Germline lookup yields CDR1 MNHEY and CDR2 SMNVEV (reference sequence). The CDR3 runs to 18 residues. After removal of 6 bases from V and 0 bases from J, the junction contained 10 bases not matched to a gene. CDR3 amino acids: CASSPHRDRGTNTGELFF. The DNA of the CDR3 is TGTGCCAGCAGCCCCCACCGGGACAGGGGCACGAACACCGGGGAGCTGTTTTTT.

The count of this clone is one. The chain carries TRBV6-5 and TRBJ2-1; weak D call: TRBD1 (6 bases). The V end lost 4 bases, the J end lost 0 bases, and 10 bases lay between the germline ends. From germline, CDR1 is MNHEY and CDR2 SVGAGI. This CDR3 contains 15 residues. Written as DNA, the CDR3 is TGTGCCAGCAGTTCTCAGGGGAGCTCCTACAATGAGCAGTTCTTC. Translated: CASSSQGSSYNEQFF.

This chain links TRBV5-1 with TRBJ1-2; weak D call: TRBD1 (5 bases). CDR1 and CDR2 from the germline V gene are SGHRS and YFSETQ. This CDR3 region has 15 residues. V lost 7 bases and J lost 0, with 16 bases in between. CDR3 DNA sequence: TGCGCCAGCCAACCCGGACACGCTGCTAACTATGGCTACACCTTC. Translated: CASQPGHAANYGYTF.

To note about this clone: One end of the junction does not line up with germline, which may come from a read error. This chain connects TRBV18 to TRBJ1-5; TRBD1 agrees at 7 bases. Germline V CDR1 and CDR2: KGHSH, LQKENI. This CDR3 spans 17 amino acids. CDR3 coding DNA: TGTGCCAGTTCACCTAAAGGGGGCGGGCAGGGCAATCAGCCCCAGCATTTT. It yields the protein CASSPKGGGQGNQPQHF. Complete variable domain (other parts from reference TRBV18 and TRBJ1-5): NAGVMQNPRHLVRRRGQEARLRCSPMKGHSHVYWYRQLPEEGLKFMVYLQKENIIDESGMPKERFSAEFPKEGPSILRIQQVVRGDSAAYFCASSPKGGGQGNQPQHFGDGTRLSIL.

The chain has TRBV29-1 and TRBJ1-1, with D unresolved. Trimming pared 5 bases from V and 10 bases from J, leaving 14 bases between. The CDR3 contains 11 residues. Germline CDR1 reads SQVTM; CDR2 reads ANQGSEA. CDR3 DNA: TGCAGCGTTTTGCGTCCGGGTGGAGCTTTCTTT. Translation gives CSVLRPGGAFF.

CDR3 region: CASSQRVVSNYGYTF. CDR3 coding DNA: TGTGCCAGCAGCCAGCGCGTCGTCTCTAACTATGGCTACACCTTC. V gene TRBV11-2 combines with J gene TRBJ1-2; D not certain. CDR3 length: 15 residues. Germline values: CDR1 SGHAT, CDR2 FQNNGV. V was pared by 5 bases and J by 0 bases, with 13 bases between.

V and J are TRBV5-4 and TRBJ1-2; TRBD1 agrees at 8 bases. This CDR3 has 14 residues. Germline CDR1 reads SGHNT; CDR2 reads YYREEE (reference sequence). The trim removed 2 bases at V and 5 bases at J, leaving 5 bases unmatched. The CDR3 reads CASSFWTGHYGYTF. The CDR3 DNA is TGTGCCAGCAGCTTCTGGACAGGGCATTATGGCTACACCTTC. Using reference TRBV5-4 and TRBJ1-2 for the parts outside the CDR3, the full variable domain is ETGVTQSPTHLIKTRGQQVTLRCSSQSGHNTVSWYQQALGQGPQFIFQYYREEENGRGNFPPRFSGLQFPNYSSELNVNALELDDSALYLCASSFWTGHYGYTFGSGTRLTVV.

CDR3 region: CASSQGATSLEAFF. CDR3 nucleotide sequence: TGTGCCAGTAGTCAGGGGGCCACAAGTCTGGAAGCTTTCTTT. The chain combines TRBV19 with TRBJ1-1; TRBD1 aligns across 8 bases. The CDR3 has 14 amino acids. From germline, CDR1 is LNHDA and CDR2 SQIVND (reference sequence). V shed 5 bases, J shed 8 bases, and the junction held 10 bases outside the gene matches.

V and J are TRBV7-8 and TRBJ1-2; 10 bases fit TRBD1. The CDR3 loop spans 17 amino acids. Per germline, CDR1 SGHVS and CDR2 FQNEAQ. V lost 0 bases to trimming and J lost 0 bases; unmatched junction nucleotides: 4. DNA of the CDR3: TGTGCCAGCAGCTTAGCTGGACAGGGGGTATCTAACTATGGCTACACCTTC. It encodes CASSLAGQGVSNYGYTF.

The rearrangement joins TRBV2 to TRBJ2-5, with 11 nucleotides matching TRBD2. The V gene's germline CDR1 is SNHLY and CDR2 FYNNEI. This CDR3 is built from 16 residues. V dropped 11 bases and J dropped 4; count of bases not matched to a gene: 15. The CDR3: CARRGDGSGGGETQYF. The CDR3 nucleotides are TGTGCCCGCCGGGGGGACGGTAGCGGGGGGGGAGAGACCCAGTACTTC.